Given below is one TCR beta chain in context. Time point here: peripheral blood 6 weeks after treatment start. Spike-ins of synthetic TCR analog templates went into each PCR. Clones were sequenced by immunoSEQ multiplex PCR, and TCRdb holds only the in-frame ones, with some missing. This repertoire shows approximately 83,000 clones, 83% found once; its top ten account for under 9.5%. The data are from a study of PD-L1 blockade in urothelial cancer. The input for sequencing was PBMCs, taken around atezolizumab (anti-PD-L1) treatment. This TCR derives from a man between 65 and 85 years old with urothelial cancer.

The CDR3 here is CAWSRTGGHEQYF. The CDR3 DNA follows: TGTGCCTGGAGTCGGACAGGGGGGCACGAGCAGTACTTC. V gene TRBV30 combines with J gene TRBJ2-7; TRBD1 aligns across 10 bases. V trimming: 2 bases; J trimming: 5 bases; junction bases outside the gene matches: 3. Germline lookup yields CDR1 GTSNPN and CDR2 SVGIG (reference sequence). The CDR3 consists of 13 residues.